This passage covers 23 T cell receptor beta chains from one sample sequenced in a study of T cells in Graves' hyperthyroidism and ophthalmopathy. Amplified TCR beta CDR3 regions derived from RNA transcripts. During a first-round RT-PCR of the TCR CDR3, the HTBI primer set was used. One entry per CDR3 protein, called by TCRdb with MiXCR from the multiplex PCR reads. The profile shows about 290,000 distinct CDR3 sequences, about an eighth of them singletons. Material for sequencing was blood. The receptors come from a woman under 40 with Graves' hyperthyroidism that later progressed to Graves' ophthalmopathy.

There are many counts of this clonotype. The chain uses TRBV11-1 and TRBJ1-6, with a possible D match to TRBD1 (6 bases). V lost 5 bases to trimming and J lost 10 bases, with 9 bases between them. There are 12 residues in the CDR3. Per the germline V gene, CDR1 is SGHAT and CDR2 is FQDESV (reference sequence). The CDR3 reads CASSTGFSPLHF. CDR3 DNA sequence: TGTGCCAGCAGCACAGGGTTCTCACCCCTCCACTTT. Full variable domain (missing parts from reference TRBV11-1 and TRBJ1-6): EAEVAQSPRYKITEKSQAVAFWCDPISGHATLYWYRQILGQGPELLVQFQDESVVDDSQLPKDRFSAERLKGVDSTLKIQPAELGDSAMYLCASSTGFSPLHFGNGTRLTVT.

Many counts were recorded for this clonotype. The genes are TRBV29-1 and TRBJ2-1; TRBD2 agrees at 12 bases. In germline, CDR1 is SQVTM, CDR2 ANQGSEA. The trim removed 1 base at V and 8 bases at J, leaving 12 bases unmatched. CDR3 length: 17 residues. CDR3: CSVEGLAGAVFVDEQFF. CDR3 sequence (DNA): TGCAGCGTTGAAGGACTAGCGGGAGCTGTCTTTGTCGATGAGCAGTTCTTC.

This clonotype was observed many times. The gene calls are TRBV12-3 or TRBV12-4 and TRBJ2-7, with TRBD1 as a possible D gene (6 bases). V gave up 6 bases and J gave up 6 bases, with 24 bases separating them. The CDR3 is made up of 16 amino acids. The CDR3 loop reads CASSPTARTVLPEQYF. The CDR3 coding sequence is TGTGCCAGCAGCCCAACCGCCCGGACAGTCTTGCCCGAGCAGTACTTC.

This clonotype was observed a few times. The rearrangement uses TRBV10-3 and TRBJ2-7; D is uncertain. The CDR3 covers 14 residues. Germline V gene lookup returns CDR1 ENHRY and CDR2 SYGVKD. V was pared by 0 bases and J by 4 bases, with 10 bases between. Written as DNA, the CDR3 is TGTGCCATCAGTGAGTCGGCCCGAATGTACGAGCAGTACTTC. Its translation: CAISESARMYEQYF.

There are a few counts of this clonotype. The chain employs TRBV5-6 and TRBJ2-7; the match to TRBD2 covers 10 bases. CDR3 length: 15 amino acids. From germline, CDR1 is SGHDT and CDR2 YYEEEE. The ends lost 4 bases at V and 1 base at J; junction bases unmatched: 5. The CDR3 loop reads CASSEGLALSYEQYF. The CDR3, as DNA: TGTGCCAGCAGCGAGGGACTAGCGCTTTCCTACGAGCAGTACTTC.

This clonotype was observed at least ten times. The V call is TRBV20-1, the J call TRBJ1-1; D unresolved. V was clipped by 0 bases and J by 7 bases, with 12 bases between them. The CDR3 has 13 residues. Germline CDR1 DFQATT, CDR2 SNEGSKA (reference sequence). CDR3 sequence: CSARDIQTSEAFF. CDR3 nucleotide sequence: TGCAGTGCTAGAGATATACAGACGAGTGAAGCTTTCTTT.

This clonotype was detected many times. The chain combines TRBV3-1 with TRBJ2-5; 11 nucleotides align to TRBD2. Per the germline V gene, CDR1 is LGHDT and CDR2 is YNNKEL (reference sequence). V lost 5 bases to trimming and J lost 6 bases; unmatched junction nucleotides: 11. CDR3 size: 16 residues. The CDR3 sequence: CASSTQLAGEVKTQYF. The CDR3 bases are TGTGCCAGCAGCACCCAACTAGCGGGAGAGGTCAAGACCCAGTACTTC.

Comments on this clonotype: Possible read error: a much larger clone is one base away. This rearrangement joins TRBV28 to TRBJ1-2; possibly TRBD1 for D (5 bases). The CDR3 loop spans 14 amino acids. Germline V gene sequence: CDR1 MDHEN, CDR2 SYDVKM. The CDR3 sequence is CVTLGYAGMGGYTF. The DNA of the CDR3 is TGTGTCACCCTGGGGTACGCAGGGATGGGCGGCTACACCTTC.

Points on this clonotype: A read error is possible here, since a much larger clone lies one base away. The CDR3 DNA is TGTGCCAGCAGTTTGGACCTCTATGGCTACACCTTC. This codes for CASSLDLYGYTF. The V call is TRBV12-3 or TRBV12-4, the J call TRBJ1-2; D is uncertain. Trimming took 3 bases from V and 4 from J, leaving 6 bases between them. This CDR3 contains 12 residues.

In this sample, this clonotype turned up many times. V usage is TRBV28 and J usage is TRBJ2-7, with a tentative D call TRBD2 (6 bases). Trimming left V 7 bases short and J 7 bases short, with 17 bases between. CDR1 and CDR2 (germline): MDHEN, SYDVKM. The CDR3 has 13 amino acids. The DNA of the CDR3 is TGTGCCAGCATTGGGCCCGGAGGAGGGGAGCAGTACTTC. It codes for CASIGPGGGEQYF. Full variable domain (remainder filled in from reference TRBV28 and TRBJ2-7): DVKVTQSSRYLVKRTGEKVFLECVQDMDHENMFWYRQDPGLGLRLIYFSYDVKMKEKGDIPEGYSVSREKKERFSLILESASTNQTSMYLCASIGPGGGEQYFGPGTRLTVT.

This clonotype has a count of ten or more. In DNA form, the CDR3 reads TGTGCCAGCAGCCAAGAGGTGGACCAAGAGACCCAGTACTTC. The encoded protein is CASSQEVDQETQYF. This rearrangement joins TRBV7-3 to TRBJ2-5; the D is unclear. Trimming removed 5 bases from V and 0 bases from J, with 10 bases in between. CDR3 length: 14 amino acids. Germline V gives CDR1 SGHTA, CDR2 FQGTGA.

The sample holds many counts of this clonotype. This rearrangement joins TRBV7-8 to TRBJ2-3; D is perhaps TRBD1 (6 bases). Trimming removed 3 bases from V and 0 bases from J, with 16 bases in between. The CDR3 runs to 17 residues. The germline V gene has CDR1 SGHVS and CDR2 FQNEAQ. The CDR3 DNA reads TGTGCCAGCAGCTTTGGACAGCCTCCTTCTAGCACAGATACGCAGTATTTT. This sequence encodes CASSFGQPPSSTDTQYF. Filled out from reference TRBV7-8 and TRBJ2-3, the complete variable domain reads GAGVSQSPRYKVAKRGQDVALRCDPISGHVSLFWYQQALGQGPEFLTYFQNEAQLDKSGLPSDRFFAERPEGSVSTLKIQRTQQEDSAVYLCASSFGQPPSSTDTQYFGPGTRLTVL.

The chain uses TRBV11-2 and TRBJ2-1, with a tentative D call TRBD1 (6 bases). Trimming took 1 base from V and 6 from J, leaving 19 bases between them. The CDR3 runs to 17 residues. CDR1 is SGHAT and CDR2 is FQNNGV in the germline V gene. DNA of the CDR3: TGTGCCAGCAGCTTAGCCTCAGTCTACAGGGATGGCAATGAGCAGTTCTTC. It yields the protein CASSLASVYRDGNEQFF.

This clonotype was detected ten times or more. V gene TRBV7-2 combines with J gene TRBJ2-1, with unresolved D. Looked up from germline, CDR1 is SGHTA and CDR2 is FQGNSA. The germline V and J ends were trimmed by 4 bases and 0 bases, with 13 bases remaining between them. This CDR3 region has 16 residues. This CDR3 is CASSSPDGNSYNEQFF. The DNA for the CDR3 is TGTGCCAGCAGCTCCCCGGACGGAAACTCCTACAATGAGCAGTTCTTC.

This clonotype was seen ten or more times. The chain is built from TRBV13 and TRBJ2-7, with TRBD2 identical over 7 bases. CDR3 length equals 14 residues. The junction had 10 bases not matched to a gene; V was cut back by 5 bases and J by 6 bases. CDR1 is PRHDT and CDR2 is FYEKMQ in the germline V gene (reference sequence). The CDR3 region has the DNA TGTGCCAGCAGCACCATGGGCGGGGGTGGCGAGCAGTACTTC. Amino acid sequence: CASSTMGGGGEQYF.

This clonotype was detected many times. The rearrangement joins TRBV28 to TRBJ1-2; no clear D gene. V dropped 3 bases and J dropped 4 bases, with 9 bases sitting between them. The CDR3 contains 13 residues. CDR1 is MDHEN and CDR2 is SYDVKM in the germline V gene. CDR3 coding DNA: TGTGCCAGCAGTTTTGCAGATTCCTATGGCTACACCTTC. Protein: CASSFADSYGYTF.

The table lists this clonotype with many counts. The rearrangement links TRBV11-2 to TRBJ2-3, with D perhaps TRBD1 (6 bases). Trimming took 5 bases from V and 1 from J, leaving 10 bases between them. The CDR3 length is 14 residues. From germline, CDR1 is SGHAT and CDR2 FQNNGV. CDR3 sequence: CASSLWTGTDTQYF. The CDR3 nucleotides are TGTGCCAGCAGCCTGTGGACAGGCACAGATACGCAGTATTTT. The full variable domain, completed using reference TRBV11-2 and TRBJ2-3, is EAGVAQSPRYKIIEKRQSVAFWCNPISGHATLYWYQQILGQGPKLLIQFQNNGVVDDSQLPKDRFSAERLKGVDSTLKIQPAKLEDSAVYLCASSLWTGTDTQYFGPGTRLTVL.

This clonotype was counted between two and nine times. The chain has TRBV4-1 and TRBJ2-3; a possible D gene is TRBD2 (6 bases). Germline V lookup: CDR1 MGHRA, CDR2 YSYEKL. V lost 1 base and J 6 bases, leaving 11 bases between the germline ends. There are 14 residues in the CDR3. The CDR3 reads CASSQVGSFDTQYF. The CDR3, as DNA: TGCGCCAGCAGCCAAGTCGGGAGTTTCGATACGCAGTATTTT.

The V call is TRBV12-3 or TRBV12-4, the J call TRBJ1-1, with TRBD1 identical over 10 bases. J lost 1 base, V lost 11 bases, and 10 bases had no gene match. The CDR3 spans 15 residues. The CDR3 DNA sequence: TGTGCCGGCATCATGGGACAGGGGCGGAACACTGAAGCTTTCTTT. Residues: CAGIMGQGRNTEAFF.

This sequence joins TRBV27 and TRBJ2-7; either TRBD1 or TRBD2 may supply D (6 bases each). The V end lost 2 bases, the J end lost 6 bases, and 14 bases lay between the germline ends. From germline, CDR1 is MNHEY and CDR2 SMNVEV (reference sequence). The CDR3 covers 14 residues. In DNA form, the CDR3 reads TGTGCCAGCAGTTTAGGGGGGCGCTTCTCCGAGCAGTACTTC. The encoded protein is CASSLGGRFSEQYF.

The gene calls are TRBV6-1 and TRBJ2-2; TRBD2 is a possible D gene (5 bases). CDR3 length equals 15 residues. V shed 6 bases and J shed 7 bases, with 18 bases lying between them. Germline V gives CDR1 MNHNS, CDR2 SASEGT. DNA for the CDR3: TGTGCCAGCAGCCAACTAGAAGCGTCGGTCGGGGAGCTGTTTTTT. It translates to CASSQLEASVGELFF.

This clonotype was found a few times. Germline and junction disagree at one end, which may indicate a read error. The CDR3 region has the DNA TGCAGTGCCCGTGGGGTCAGGCCTGGGACTAACTTT. Translating it yields CSARGVRPGTNF. The V gene is TRBV20-1, the J gene TRBJ1-6; TRBD1 might be the D (5 bases). The CDR3 covers 12 residues. Germline loops: CDR1 DFQATT, CDR2 SNEGSKA (reference sequence).

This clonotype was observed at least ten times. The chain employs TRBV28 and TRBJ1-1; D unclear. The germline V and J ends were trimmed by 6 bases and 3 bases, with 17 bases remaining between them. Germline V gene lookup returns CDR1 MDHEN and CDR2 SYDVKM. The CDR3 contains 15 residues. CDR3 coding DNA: TGTGCCAGCAGCTATCCCCCCCGGCAGTACACTGAAGCTTTCTTT. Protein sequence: CASSYPPRQYTEAFF.